A selection of T cell receptor beta chains follows, all from one sample in a study of T cell repertoires in cytomegalovirus infection. Each CDR3 protein gets one entry after TCRdb re-called the reads with MiXCR. The sample shows 400,000 to 600,000 distinct CDR3 sequences, about 42% of them seen only once. Their specific antigens are unknown. The source material was cultured PBMCs, sampled from culture after CMV antigen stimulation. Receptors originate from a human donor in good health (CMV status not recorded). Some clones in this sample may be carry-over from other donors' samples. CDR3s include the opening cysteine and the closing phenylalanine or tryptophan. Fields, in order: J gene, clone size, D gene, V gene, CDR3 DNA, CDR3 protein. D genes are given only for firm matches. Clone size is stated in some rows and not others, as once, few, many or a class when expanded.

J: TRBJ1-1; size: NA; D: NA; V: TRBV7-9; DNA: TGTGCCAGCAGCTTAAAGCGGCAGAACACTGAAGCTTTCTTT; CDR3: CASSLKRQNTEAFF
J: TRBJ1-4; size: NA; D: NA; V: TRBV11-2; DNA: TGTGCCAGCTGCCAAAACGCGCAGAATGAAAAACTGTTTTTT; CDR3: CASCQNAQNEKLFF
J: TRBJ1-2; size: many; D: NA; V: TRBV7-2; DNA: TGTGCCAGCAGCGGGGCTGCAGCCCCTTTCAACTATGGCTACACCTTC; CDR3: CASSGAAAPFNYGYTF
J: TRBJ1-4; size: NA; D: TRBD1; V: TRBV6-1; DNA: TGTGCCAGCAGAAGACAGGGTCCAACTAATGAAAAACTGTTTTTT; CDR3: CASRRQGPTNEKLFF
J: TRBJ2-3; size: few; D: TRBD2; V: TRBV7-2; DNA: TGTGCCAGCAGCTTTCAGACTAGCGGGGGGTCAGATACGCAGTATTTT; CDR3: CASSFQTSGGSDTQYF
J: TRBJ2-5; size: NA; D: NA; V: TRBV11-2; DNA: TGTGCCAGCAGCCCCAGGGTGGGGACAGAGACCCAGTACTTC; CDR3: CASSPRVGTETQYF
J: TRBJ2-3; size: NA; D: TRBD2; V: TRBV27; DNA: TGTGCCAGCAGTCGGGGGGGAATCCGCACAGATACGCAGTATTTT; CDR3: CASSRGGIRTDTQYF
J: TRBJ2-7; size: few; D: TRBD1; V: TRBV7-2; DNA: TGTGCCAGCACCCCGACAGGGCGGAATGAGCAGTACTTC; CDR3: CASTPTGRNEQYF
J: TRBJ1-4; size: NA; D: NA; V: TRBV4-1; DNA: TGCGCCAGCAGCCACACAGGCTTGGTGAATGAAAAACTGTATTTT; CDR3: CASSHTGLVNEKLYF
J: TRBJ2-3; size: few; D: NA; V: TRBV7-2; DNA: TGTGCCAGCAGTTACCGGGACCCCAAGGATACGCAGTATTTT; CDR3: CASSYRDPKDTQYF
J: TRBJ1-2; size: NA; D: NA; V: TRBV5-4; DNA: TGTGCCAGCAGCTTGGCCTCTCCAGATAGCTATGGCTACACCTTC; CDR3: CASSLASPDSYGYTF
J: TRBJ2-3; size: few; D: NA; V: TRBV7-2; DNA: TGTGCCAGCAGCTTAGCCGAACGGGGTACGCAGTATTTT; CDR3: CASSLAERGTQYF
J: TRBJ1-4; size: NA; D: TRBD1; V: TRBV6-1; DNA: TGTGCCAGCAGGAGTGAAGGCTGGCAGGGGGGTCTTGAAAAACTGTTTTTT; CDR3: CASRSEGWQGGLEKLFF
J: TRBJ1-2; size: NA; D: NA; V: TRBV6-8; DNA: TGTGCCAGCAGTTACTCAGGCTTCACGAATGGGGGCTACACCTTC; CDR3: CASSYSGFTNGGYTF
J: TRBJ1-4; size: NA; D: NA; V: TRBV7-2; DNA: TGTGCCAGCAGCTTAGAATCCCGGGGAAAACTGTTTTTT; CDR3: CASSLESRGKLFF
J: TRBJ2-3; size: few; D: NA; V: TRBV7-2; DNA: TGTGCCAGCAGCCTAGGGCCGGGCCACAGGGTTTCAGATACGCAGTATTTT; CDR3: CASSLGPGHRVSDTQYF
J: TRBJ2-1; size: NA; D: TRBD2; V: TRBV11-2; DNA: TGTGCCACCCTGGGCGGGGGGGCCAATGAGCAGTTCTTC; CDR3: CATLGGGANEQFF
J: TRBJ2-5; size: few; D: NA; V: TRBV6-1; DNA: TGTGCCAGCAGCCCCGGGTGGGGAGAGACCCAGTACTTC; CDR3: CASSPGWGETQYF
J: TRBJ1-2; size: NA; D: NA; V: TRBV5-4; DNA: TGTGCCAGCAGCTTGGATAACTATGGCTACACCTTC; CDR3: CASSLDNYGYTF
J: TRBJ2-2; size: NA; D: TRBD2; V: TRBV5-4; DNA: TGTGCCAGCAGCACCCCGGGGGGGACTAGCGGGAGCCGAACCGGGGAGCTGTTTTTT; CDR3: CASSTPGGTSGSRTGELFF
J: TRBJ2-2; size: NA; D: TRBD2; V: TRBV7-2; DNA: TGTGCCAGCAGCCGTAGCGGGGGAGCAGGGACCGGGGAGCTGTTTTTT; CDR3: CASSRSGGAGTGELFF
J: TRBJ2-3; size: NA; D: TRBD1; V: TRBV9; DNA: TGTGCCAGCAGCCCCCCCAGGGCAGGGGGCGGTGATACGCAGTATTTT; CDR3: CASSPPRAGGGDTQYF
J: TRBJ1-2; size: NA; D: NA; V: TRBV7-2; DNA: TGTGCCAGCAGACCGCCCGTCAGGGTACCCTTGGATGATGGCTACACCTTC; CDR3: CASRPPVRVPLDDGYTF
J: TRBJ1-1; size: NA; D: TRBD1; V: TRBV6-8; DNA: TGTGCCAGCAGATTACAGGGGATCTGGGCTTTCTTT; CDR3: CASRLQGIWAFF
J: TRBJ2-3; size: NA; D: NA; V: TRBV7-2; DNA: TGTGCCAGCAGCTTACAGACTCCTTCTACAGATACGCAGTATTTT; CDR3: CASSLQTPSTDTQYF
J: TRBJ2-7; size: NA; D: NA; V: TRBV19; DNA: TGTGCCAGTAGTATTTTCATAACCTACGAGCAGTACTTC; CDR3: CASSIFITYEQYF
J: TRBJ1-3; size: NA; D: TRBD1; V: TRBV6-5; DNA: TGTGCCAGCAGGAAGGACAGGCTCAGCTCTGGAAACACCATATATTTT; CDR3: CASRKDRLSSGNTIYF
J: TRBJ1-3; size: few; D: TRBD1; V: TRBV20-1; DNA: TGCAGTGCCATCAGGACAGGGGGAAACACCATATATTTT; CDR3: CSAIRTGGNTIYF
J: TRBJ1-6; size: NA; D: NA; V: TRBV10-2; DNA: TGCGCCAGCAGTGAGACAGCCCAACTCCACTTT; CDR3: CASSETAQLHF
J: TRBJ2-3; size: NA; D: NA; V: TRBV7-9; DNA: TGTGCCAGCAGCTTCATAGCAGATACGCAGTATTTT; CDR3: CASSFIADTQYF
J: TRBJ2-1; size: NA; D: TRBD1; V: TRBV20-1; DNA: TGCAGTGTCAGCAGGGGGAATGAGCAGTTCTTC; CDR3: CSVSRGNEQFF
J: TRBJ1-1; size: NA; D: NA; V: TRBV4-1; DNA: TGCGCCAGCAGCCAAATAGACAGAGGACGATTCACTGAAGCTTTCTTT; CDR3: CASSQIDRGRFTEAFF
J: TRBJ2-1; size: few; D: NA; V: TRBV7-9; DNA: TGTGCCAGCAGTCCCCCCGACTCCAAAGACTACAATGAGCAGTTCTTC; CDR3: CASSPPDSKDYNEQFF